This TCR beta chain was identified during a study of blood T cell repertoires in COVID-19. Here immunoSEQ multiplex PCR was the method, and the copy in TCRdb shows in-frame clones only, minus some. Altogether around 160,000 clones are present, 85% to 90% being singletons, with the ten largest covering under 13%. The V gene's germline CDR1 is MDHEN and CDR2 SYDVKM. V lost 5 bases and J 7 bases, leaving 17 bases between the germline ends. The CDR3 is 14 residues long. V is TRBV28 and J is TRBJ1-2, with D perhaps matching TRBD1 (5 bases). This clonotype was sampled from a woman in her 70s with COVID-19, enrolled during active disease. The sequenced sample was peripheral blood. Here the CDR3 reads CASSQPRGGSGYTF. The CDR3 nucleotides read TGTGCCAGCAGTCAACCTAGGGGCGGTTCTGGCTACACCTTC.